This record looks at one T cell receptor (beta chain) sequence and its context. This clonotype was detected once. What this receptor recognizes is not known. Per-base quality was not reported, and no clone a single base away is much larger than it. One read provides weak support. The CDR3 spans 14 residues, from the cysteine through the phenylalanine. The read is trimmed to its CDR3 DNA, 42 bases read in frame from base 1. A distance of 10 bases separates the germline ends of V and J, which lose 0 bases and 2 bases respectively. The germline V gene (reference sequence) provides CDR1 DFQATT and CDR2 SNEGSKA. TCR beta CDR3 regions were amplified from RNA transcripts for repertoire sequencing. The first round of RT-PCR was done with HTBI primers and the Qiagen OneStep RT-PCR kit, and was followed by a second round of multiplex PCR, then size selection and purification. The libraries underwent paired-end sequencing with 100 bp reads on an Illumina HiSeq2000. The original pipeline was this. SOAPnuke was used to process the reads, throwing out any read that had adapters, had uncalled bases, had a mean Phred below 15, or lacked an exact constant-primer or identifier match. COPE v1.2.5 was used to merge high-quality paired reads. Unique nucleotide sequences were defined as clonotypes and aligned to IMGT TRB V, D and J references using MiTCR v1.1. Analysis was restricted to V-J combinations with a frequency above 0.0001, which covered roughly 99% of repertoires. For each V-J combination, a TCR clonal expansion and chaos score was defined as the ratio of F50 clonal expansion to chaos observed in the TCRdist matrix. Features were reduced by Welch's t-statistics and random forest to around 13 V-J combinations, which fed a naive Bayes classifier. The similarity between thyroid and blood repertoires was quantified using the Morisita-Horn index. TCRdb reprocessed the public reads (quality trimming at Q25 with fastp, clone calling with MiXCR) and kept in-frame beta chains. Rows with a matching CDR3 protein are joined into one entry that keeps the most common DNA and genes. These V and J calls originate from TCRdb's pipeline instead of the authors' own analysis. This sample gives about 400,000 distinct CDR3 sequences in total; around 16% of them show up just once. The top ten constitute 1.5% to 2% of the sample.

This sample was taken from a study of Graves' ophthalmopathy and Graves' hyperthyroidism (dated 2018 in TCRdb). Regarding the study in general: Peripheral blood was collected at initial diagnosis, prior to any treatment. The study used TCR beta repertoire signatures to distinguish Graves' ophthalmopathy from Graves' hyperthyroidism and to predict progression to ophthalmopathy. In total, around 130 blood samples were TCR-sequenced: under 45 ophthalmopathy, some 75 hyperthyroidism and roughly 17 hyperthyroidism-to-ophthalmopathy patients. To explore V-J signatures that separate ophthalmopathy from hyperthyroidism, a discovery set of about 96 patients was enrolled, consisting of 40 to 45 with ophthalmopathy and fewer than 60 with stable hyperthyroidism. An independent validation cohort comprised roughly 20 hyperthyroidism patients and around 16 patients who later progressed from hyperthyroidism to ophthalmopathy. In roughly 6 hyperthyroidism patients, T-cell repertoires of thyroid tissue and blood were compared. Following sampling, methimazole starting at 30 mg daily was administered to hyperthyroidism patients, and high-dose intravenous methylprednisolone was administered to ophthalmopathy patients. For training and testing, the 100 or so patients in the discovery cohort were randomly divided in a 7:3 ratio. Points the paper makes about the study in general: Among expanded thyroid clonotypes with frequency above 0.001, most also showed up in blood, which suggests that blood repertoires may reflect the thyroid immune response. No statistical method was used to set the sample size in advance, and the investigators knew which group each participant was assigned to. In validation, the model predicted ophthalmopathy progression with about 70% sensitivity and 72.22% specificity; eleven to twelve predicted patients were CT-confirmed with GO in a median of around 6 months. In cross-validation, the 13-signature model distinguished ophthalmopathy from stable hyperthyroidism with 85% to 90% sensitivity and around 82% specificity, and in the test set the corresponding values were approximately 80% and 75%.

Patients with ophthalmopathy had moderately to severely active disease, with a Clinical Activity Score of 3 or more, a NOSPECS grade of 4 or more, and a disease duration of less than 3 months. Anyone with other autoimmune diseases, uncontrolled infections, pregnancy or lactation was excluded from the study. Clinical symptoms, serum thyroxine, TRAb, thyroid ultrasound and orbital computed tomography formed the basis of the diagnosis. Ficoll-Paque density gradient centrifugation was used to isolate PBMCs from 9.5 to 10 ml of fresh peripheral blood. Total RNA was extracted using Trizol reagent, and RNA quality was checked on an Agilent 2100 Bioanalyzer.

The specimen sequenced was peripheral blood. This receptor chain uses TRBV20-1 and TRBJ2-5; tentative D gene TRBD1, with 5 bases matching. The TCR sequence derives from a woman between 18 and 30 years old with Graves' ophthalmopathy. Donor details come from another sample of the same person, matched by shared clones. CDR3 region: CSARDGAGQETQYF. The DNA sequence is given as TGCAGTGCTAGAGATGGGGCCGGGCAAGAGACCCAGTACTTC.